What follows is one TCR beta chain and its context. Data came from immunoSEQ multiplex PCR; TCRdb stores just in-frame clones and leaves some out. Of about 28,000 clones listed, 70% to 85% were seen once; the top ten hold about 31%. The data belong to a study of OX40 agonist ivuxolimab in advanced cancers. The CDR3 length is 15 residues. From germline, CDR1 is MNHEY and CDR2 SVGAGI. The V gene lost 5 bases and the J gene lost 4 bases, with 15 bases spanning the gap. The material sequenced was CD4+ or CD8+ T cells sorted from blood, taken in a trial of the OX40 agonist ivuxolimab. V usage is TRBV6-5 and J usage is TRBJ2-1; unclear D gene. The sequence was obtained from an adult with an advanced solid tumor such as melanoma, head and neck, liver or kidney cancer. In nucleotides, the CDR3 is TGTGCCAGCAGTAGCGATAATATACCTTACAATGAGCAGTTCTTC. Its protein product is CASSSDNIPYNEQFF.